Following are 3 T cell receptor beta chains from one sample sequenced in a study of cytomegalovirus exposure and HLA in healthy donors. TCRdb's copy holds only in-frame clones and misses some; the assay was immunoSEQ multiplex PCR. The sample contains about 330,000 clones, roughly 87% of which appear only once. What was sequenced was PBMCs. All receptors come from a young woman in good health and CMV-seropositive.

This rearrangement joins TRBV20-1 to TRBJ2-7; D is unclear. The CDR3 is 10 residues long. The V gene's germline CDR1 is DFQATT and CDR2 SNEGSKA (reference sequence). The germline V and J ends were trimmed by 6 bases and 2 bases, with 5 bases remaining between them. This CDR3 reads CSAATYEQYF. The DNA for the CDR3 is TGCAGTGCGGCGACCTACGAGCAGTACTTC.

V usage is TRBV2 and J usage is TRBJ2-2; 10 nucleotides align to TRBD1. V shed 11 bases and J 0 bases; nucleotides not matched to a gene: 9. The CDR3 runs to 16 residues. Germline V gene lookup returns CDR1 SNHLY and CDR2 FYNNEI. The CDR3 here is CAVLWTGGSNTGELFF. CDR3 nucleotides: TGTGCCGTACTTTGGACAGGGGGATCGAACACCGGGGAGCTGTTTTTT.

The chain joins TRBV29-1 to TRBJ1-1; D is possibly TRBD1 (6 bases). Per the germline V gene, CDR1 is SQVTM and CDR2 is ANQGSEA. Trimming took 3 bases from V and 9 from J, leaving 20 bases between them. This CDR3 contains 14 residues. DNA for the CDR3: TGCAGCGTTGAGGGGGGCAGGGGTGTCGGGAAAGCTTTCTTT. Translation: CSVEGGRGVGKAFF.